This is a list of T cell receptor beta chains from one sample in a study of Graves' ophthalmopathy and Graves' hyperthyroidism. MiXCR, run by TCRdb on the multiplex PCR reads, gives a single entry per CDR3 protein. This table has about 620,000 distinct CDR3 sequences, 20% to 25% appearing once. The sequenced sample was peripheral blood. All receptors come from a woman aged 18 to 35 with stable Graves' hyperthyroidism. Some clones in this sample may be carry-over from other donors' samples. Both conserved end residues are part of each CDR3. The order of the fields is clone size, V gene, D gene, J gene, CDR3 protein, CDR3 DNA. The D gene is left open where the match is weak. Expanded clones get a size class; other rows say once, few or many, or leave the size out.

size: many; V: TRBV19; D: -; J: TRBJ2-7; CDR3: CASKRGANLNEQYF; DNA: TGTGCCAGTAAAAGGGGGGCGAATCTCAACGAGCAGTACTTC
size: many; V: TRBV30; D: -; J: TRBJ1-1; CDR3: CAWSTWGTEAFF; DNA: TGTGCCTGGAGTACGTGGGGCACTGAAGCTTTCTTT
size: many; V: TRBV4-1; D: -; J: TRBJ2-5; CDR3: CASSQPLGTQYF; DNA: TGCGCCAGCAGCCAACCACTAGGGACCCAGTACTTC
size: many; V: TRBV28; D: -; J: TRBJ2-4; CDR3: CASTDRAKNIQYF; DNA: TGTGCCAGCACTGACAGAGCCAAAAACATTCAGTACTTC
size: many; V: TRBV11-1; D: -; J: TRBJ1-2; CDR3: CASSLENQGWNYGYTF; DNA: TGTGCCAGCAGCTTAGAGAACCAGGGGTGGAACTATGGCTACACCTTC
size: many; V: TRBV29-1; D: -; J: TRBJ1-1; CDR3: CSAVTFMSTEAFF; DNA: TGCAGCGCTGTGACATTTATGAGCACTGAAGCTTTCTTT
size: -; V: TRBV12-3/TRBV12-4; D: -; J: TRBJ1-1; CDR3: CASSRLRVAEAFF; DNA: TGTGCCAGCAGCCGCCTCAGGGTCGCTGAAGCTTTCTTT
size: -; V: TRBV28; D: -; J: TRBJ1-1; CDR3: CASSRKYEAFF; DNA: TGTGCCAGCAGCCGCAAATATGAAGCTTTCTTT
size: -; V: TRBV27; D: TRBD1; J: TRBJ1-2; CDR3: CASSYNPRQGANYGYTF; DNA: TGTGCCAGCAGTTACAACCCCCGACAGGGAGCTAACTATGGCTACACCTTC
size: -; V: TRBV19; D: -; J: TRBJ1-2; CDR3: CASSIGRASYGYTF; DNA: TGTGCCAGTAGTATAGGGAGAGCATCTTATGGCTACACCTTC
size: many; V: TRBV5-1; D: -; J: TRBJ1-1; CDR3: CASSLGGARAFF; DNA: TGCGCCAGCAGCCTGGGGGGAGCGAGAGCTTTCTTT
size: many; V: TRBV5-1; D: -; J: TRBJ2-2; CDR3: CASGRGDYTGELFF; DNA: TGCGCCAGCGGCCGGGGAGATTACACCGGGGAGCTGTTTTTT
size: many; V: TRBV6-1; D: TRBD1; J: TRBJ1-2; CDR3: CASSVPGTALFYGYTF; DNA: TGTGCCAGCAGTGTCCCCGGGACAGCCCTTTTCTATGGCTACACCTTC
size: few; V: TRBV18; D: -; J: TRBJ1-2; CDR3: CASSPQSGSGYTF; DNA: TGTGCCAGCTCACCACAGTCGGGAAGCGGCTACACCTTC
size: -; V: TRBV24-1; D: -; J: TRBJ2-7; CDR3: CATSDSGAGDPSEQYF; DNA: TGTGCCACCAGTGATTCGGGGGCGGGAGACCCCAGCGAGCAGTACTTC